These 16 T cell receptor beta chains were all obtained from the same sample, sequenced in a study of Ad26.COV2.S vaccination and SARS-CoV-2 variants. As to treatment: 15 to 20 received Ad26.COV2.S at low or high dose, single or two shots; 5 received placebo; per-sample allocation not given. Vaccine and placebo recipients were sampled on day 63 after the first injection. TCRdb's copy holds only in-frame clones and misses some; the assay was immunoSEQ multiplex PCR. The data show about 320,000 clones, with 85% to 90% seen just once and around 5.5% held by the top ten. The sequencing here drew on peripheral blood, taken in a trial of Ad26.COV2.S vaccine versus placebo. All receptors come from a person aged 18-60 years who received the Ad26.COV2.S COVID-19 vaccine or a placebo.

The CDR3 loop reads CASMGPGNTIYF. The CDR3 DNA reads TGTGCCAGCATGGGGCCTGGAAACACCATATATTTT. The chain links TRBV6-6 to TRBJ1-3; a weak D match, TRBD1 (5 bases). CDR3 length: 12 amino acids. The germline V and J ends were trimmed by 7 bases and 2 bases, with 6 bases remaining between them. Germline CDR1 MNHNY, CDR2 SVGAGI (reference sequence).

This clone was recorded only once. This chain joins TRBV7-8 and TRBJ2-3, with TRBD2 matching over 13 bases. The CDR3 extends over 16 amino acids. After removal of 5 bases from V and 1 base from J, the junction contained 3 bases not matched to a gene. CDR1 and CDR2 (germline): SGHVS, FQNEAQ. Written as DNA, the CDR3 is TGTGCCAGCAGCCGCGGGACTAGCGGGGGCACAGATACGCAGTATTTT. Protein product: CASSRGTSGGTDTQYF.

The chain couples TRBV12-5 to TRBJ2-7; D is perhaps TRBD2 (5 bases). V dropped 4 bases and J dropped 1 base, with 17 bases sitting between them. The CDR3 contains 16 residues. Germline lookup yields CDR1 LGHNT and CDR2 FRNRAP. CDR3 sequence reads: CASGSPLGTASYEQYV. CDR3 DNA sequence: TGTGCTAGTGGTTCACCACTAGGAACGGCGTCCTACGAGCAGTACGTC.

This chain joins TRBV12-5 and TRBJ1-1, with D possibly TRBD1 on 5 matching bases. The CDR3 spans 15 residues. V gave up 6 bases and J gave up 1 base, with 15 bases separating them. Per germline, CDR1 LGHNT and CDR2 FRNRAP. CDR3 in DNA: TGTGCTAGTGGACCGGGGGTACACAAGAACACTGAAGCTTTCTTT. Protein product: CASGPGVHKNTEAFF.

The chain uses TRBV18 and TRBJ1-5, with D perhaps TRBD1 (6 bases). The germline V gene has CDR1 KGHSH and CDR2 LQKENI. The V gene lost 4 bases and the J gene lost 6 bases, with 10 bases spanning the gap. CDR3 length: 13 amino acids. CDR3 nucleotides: TGTGCCAGCTCACAAGACAGGATTCAGCCCCAGCATTTT. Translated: CASSQDRIQPQHF.

The CDR3 sequence is CASSPLALYGYTF. The CDR3 DNA follows: TGTGCCAGCTCACCCTTGGCCCTGTATGGCTACACCTTC. The genes are TRBV18 and TRBJ1-2; no clear D gene. Germline V gives CDR1 KGHSH, CDR2 LQKENI. Trimming left V 3 bases short and J 5 bases short, with 10 bases between. The CDR3 extends over 13 amino acids.

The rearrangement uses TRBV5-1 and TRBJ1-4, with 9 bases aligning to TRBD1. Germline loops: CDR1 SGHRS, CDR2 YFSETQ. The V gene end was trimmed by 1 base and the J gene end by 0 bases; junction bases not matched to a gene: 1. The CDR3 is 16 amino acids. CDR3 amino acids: CASSLRTGATNEKLFF. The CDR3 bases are TGCGCCAGCAGCTTGAGGACAGGGGCAACTAATGAAAAACTGTTTTTT.

CDR3 sequence: CASSLALQGLEETQYF. The CDR3 nucleotides are TGTGCCAGCAGCTTGGCCTTGCAGGGTCTGGAAGAGACCCAGTACTTC. The gene calls are TRBV5-5 and TRBJ2-5; TRBD1 might be the D (5 bases). Germline V gene data show CDR1 as SGHKS and CDR2 as YYEKEE (reference sequence). The CDR3 is made up of 16 amino acids. The V end was cut by 0 bases, the J end by 3 bases, with 15 bases between.

The CDR3 sequence: CASSKPFEQDSSYEQYV. The CDR3 DNA reads TGTGCCAGCAGCAAACCGTTCGAACAGGATAGCTCCTACGAGCAGTACGTC. The chain has TRBV21-1 and TRBJ2-7; TRBD1 is the table's D call and was not checked against the DNA. TRBV21-1 is a documented pseudogene. The CDR3 totals 17 residues.

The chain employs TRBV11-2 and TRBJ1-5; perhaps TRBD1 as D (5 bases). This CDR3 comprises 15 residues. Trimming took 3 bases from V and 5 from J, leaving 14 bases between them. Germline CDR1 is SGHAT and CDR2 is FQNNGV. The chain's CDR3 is CASSFFPGPDQPQHF. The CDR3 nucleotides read TGTGCCAGCAGCTTTTTTCCAGGGCCCGATCAGCCCCAGCATTTT.

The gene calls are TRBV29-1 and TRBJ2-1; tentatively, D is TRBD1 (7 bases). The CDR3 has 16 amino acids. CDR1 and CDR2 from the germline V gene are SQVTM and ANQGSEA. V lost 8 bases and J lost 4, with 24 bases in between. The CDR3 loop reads CSSSGGPKGAYNEQFF. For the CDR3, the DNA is TGCAGCTCTTCTGGGGGGCCAAAGGGGGCTTACAATGAGCAGTTCTTC.

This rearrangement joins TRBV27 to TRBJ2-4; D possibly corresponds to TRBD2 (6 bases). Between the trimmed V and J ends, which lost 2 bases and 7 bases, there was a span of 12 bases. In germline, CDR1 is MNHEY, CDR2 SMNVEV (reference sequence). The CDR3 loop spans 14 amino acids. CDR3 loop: CASSLGGVGNIQYF. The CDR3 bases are TGTGCCAGCAGTTTAGGAGGGGTCGGTAACATTCAGTACTTC.

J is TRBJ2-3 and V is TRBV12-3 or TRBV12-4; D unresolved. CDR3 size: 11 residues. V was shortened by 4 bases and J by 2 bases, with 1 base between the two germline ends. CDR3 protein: CASSYTDTQYF. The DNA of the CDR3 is TGTGCCAGCAGTTACACAGATACGCAGTATTTT.

CDR3 bases: TGTGCCAGCAGCCCCCGGCAGTGGTCGACAGATACGCAGTATTTT. Its translation is CASSPRQWSTDTQYF. J is TRBJ2-3 and V is TRBV13; D not resolved. Germline loops: CDR1 PRHDT, CDR2 FYEKMQ (reference sequence). Deletions cut 5 bases from V and 3 bases from J, with 15 bases between. The CDR3 is 15 residues long. Supplemented by reference TRBV13 and TRBJ2-3, the full variable domain reads AAGVIQSPRHLIKEKRETATLKCYPIPRHDTVYWYQQGPGQDPQFLISFYEKMQSDKGSIPDRFSAQQFSDYHSELNMSSLELGDSALYFCASSPRQWSTDTQYFGPGTRLTVL.

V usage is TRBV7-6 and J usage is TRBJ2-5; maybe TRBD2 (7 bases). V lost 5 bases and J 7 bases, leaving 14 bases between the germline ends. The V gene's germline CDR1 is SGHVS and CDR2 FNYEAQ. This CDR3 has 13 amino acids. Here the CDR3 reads CASSATRGGTQYF. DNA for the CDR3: TGTGCCAGCAGCGCGACTAGGGGGGGGACCCAGTACTTC.

The CDR3 sequence: CASSGHPTGDLNEQFF. The CDR3 nucleotides are TGTGCCAGCAGTGGCCACCCGACAGGGGATTTGAATGAGCAGTTCTTC. V gene TRBV25-1 combines with J gene TRBJ2-1; 8 bases are a match to TRBD1. CDR3 length: 16 residues. In germline, CDR1 is MGHDK, CDR2 SYGVNS. J lost 7 bases, V lost 4 bases, and 12 bases had no gene match.